This T cell receptor (beta chain) was recovered during a study of blood T cell repertoires in COVID-19. Study background: PBMCs, B-cell-depleted T cells, or T cells provided the cDNA or gDNA that made up the material.

From germline, CDR1 is SGHNT and CDR2 YYREEE (reference sequence). Trimming removed 4 bases from V and 2 bases from J; junction bases left unmatched: 8. CDR3 length equals 15 residues. Generated by immunoSEQ multiplex PCR, the TCRdb table keeps only in-frame clones and is missing some. Of 240,000 or so clones listed, approximately 83% are singletons. Enrolled through a virtual design, the participants were between roughly 18 and 89 years of age and came from 24 US areas. Cohorts were based on clinical histories the participants reported. The receptor was isolated from a woman between 40 and 50 years old with acute COVID-19. The material sequenced was PBMCs or T cells enriched from blood (not recorded which). The chain is built from TRBV5-4 and TRBJ1-2; TRBD1 matches 7 bases. CDR3 loop: CASSPQQGQNYGYTF. CDR3 DNA sequence: TGTGCCAGCAGCCCCCAACAGGGGCAGAACTATGGCTACACCTTC.